One sample yielded the 9 T cell receptor beta chains listed below, sequenced in a study of control samples from healthy donors and cancer patients. Assay: immunoSEQ multiplex PCR; the TCRdb copy retains only in-frame clones and omits some. The sample includes around 41,000 clones, around 83% of them seen just once. What was sequenced was PBMCs. Receptors were obtained from a woman aged 55-69 years with lung cancer.

The chain recombines TRBV7-8 with TRBJ1-4, with D unclear. There are 15 residues in the CDR3. Germline V CDR1 and CDR2: SGHVS, FQNEAQ. Between the trimmed V and J ends, which lost 1 base and 0 bases, there was a span of 6 bases. CDR3 amino acids: CASSLVAATNEKLFF. DNA of the CDR3: TGTGCCAGCAGCTTAGTGGCGGCAACTAATGAAAAACTGTTTTTT.

In its sample, this clone was seen a few times. The J gene is TRBJ2-5, the V gene TRBV7-9; D not certain. Germline V lookup: CDR1 SEHNR, CDR2 FQNEAQ (reference sequence). The CDR3 is 15 residues long. Trimming took 2 bases from V and 7 from J, leaving 17 bases between them. The CDR3, as DNA: TGTGCCAGCAGCTTAATAACCCAGCAAGAGCGGACCCAGTACTTC. This sequence encodes CASSLITQQERTQYF.

In the case of this clone: Sequence at one end of the junction differs from germline and may be a read error. The chain carries TRBV7-9 and TRBJ1-2; no reliable D call. Germline-derived CDR1 and CDR2 are SEHNR and FQNEAQ (reference sequence). The CDR3 loop spans 12 amino acids. The CDR3 DNA reads TGTGCCAGCAGTTTAGAAAAGGTTGGCTACACCTTC. It is translated as CASSLEKVGYTF. Complete variable domain (other parts from reference TRBV7-9 and TRBJ1-2): DTGVSQNPRHKITKRGQNVTFRCDPISEHNRLYWYRQTLGQGPEFLTYFQNEAQLEKSRLLSDRFSAERPKGSFSTLEIQRTEQGDSAMYLCASSLEKVGYTFGSGTRLTVV.

By frequency in the sample, this clone is medium-sized. The same CDR3 is also encoded by other DNA sequences in this sample. The chain carries TRBV12-3 or TRBV12-4 and TRBJ2-1, with 7 bases fitting TRBD1. The CDR3 runs to 12 residues. The junction had 4 bases not matched to a gene; V was cut back by 6 bases and J by 8 bases. The CDR3 protein is CASRPTGDEQFF. CDR3 DNA: TGTGCCAGCAGGCCAACAGGGGATGAGCAGTTCTTC.

The CDR3: CSVTGAEGNQPQHF. The CDR3 bases are TGCAGCGTCACAGGGGCGGAGGGCAATCAGCCCCAGCATTTT. The chain is built from TRBV29-1 and TRBJ1-5, with 7 bases fitting TRBD1. J gave up 2 bases and V 6 bases, and 7 bases lay outside the gene matches. This CDR3 is built from 14 residues. Germline V gene data show CDR1 as SQVTM and CDR2 as ANQGSEA.

This chain joins TRBV18 and TRBJ1-1, with D unclear. V lost 2 bases and J 4 bases, leaving 8 bases between the germline ends. The CDR3 length is 13 residues. Germline loops: CDR1 KGHSH, CDR2 LQKENI. This CDR3 is CASSPSPRTEAFF. The CDR3 DNA reads TGTGCCAGCTCACCATCCCCGCGCACTGAAGCTTTCTTT.

This clone has only a few counts. The chain carries TRBV28 and TRBJ1-1; the D gene is possibly TRBD1 (6 bases). V was cut by 6 bases and J by 2 bases, with 16 bases left in between. Germline V gene sequence: CDR1 MDHEN, CDR2 SYDVKM. This CDR3 comprises 15 residues. CDR3 sequence: CASRTPGDLNTEAFF. The CDR3 bases are TGTGCCAGCAGAACCCCAGGGGACCTAAACACTGAAGCTTTCTTT.

The sample holds one count of this clone. V usage is TRBV6-6 and J usage is TRBJ2-5; 8 bases fit TRBD1. This CDR3 has 12 amino acids. The V gene end was trimmed by 5 bases and the J gene end by 4 bases; junction bases not matched to a gene: 0. CDR1 is MNHNY, CDR2 SVGAGI, per germline (reference sequence). The CDR3 DNA reads as TGTGCCAGCAGTACAGGGGGAGAGACCCAGTACTTC. This encodes CASSTGGETQYF.

The chain couples TRBV7-9 to TRBJ1-5; D unresolved. V gave up 3 bases and J gave up 7 bases, with 7 bases separating them. The CDR3 runs to 12 residues. Germline lookup yields CDR1 SEHNR and CDR2 FQNEAQ (reference sequence). CDR3 amino acids: CASSLVAQPQHF. CDR3 sequence (DNA): TGTGCCAGCAGCTTGGTGGCGCAGCCCCAGCATTTT.